Here is one T cell receptor (beta chain) with its context. Its antigen is not identified. TCRdb keeps only in-frame clones here, not all; method: immunoSEQ multiplex PCR. The table includes about 480,000 clones, roughly 85% detected once. Germline CDR1 SGHNT, CDR2 YYREEE (reference sequence). Trimming stripped 3 bases from V and 13 bases from J, with 13 bases between. This CDR3 contains 12 residues. The sample comes from a study of Ad26.COV2.S vaccination and SARS-CoV-2 variants. Turning to the study itself: Ad26.COV2.S, an intramuscular injection, was given once or twice 56 days apart. General observations from the study: Vaccine and placebo recipients had similar non-spike TCR breadth.

Treatment indicated: roughly 18 received Ad26.COV2.S at low or high dose, single or two shots; 5 received placebo; per-sample allocation not given. Specimen acquisition occurred on day 63 following the initial vaccine or placebo injection. Expressing Wuhan-strain SARS-CoV-2 spike, an Ad26 vector served as the vaccine. V gene TRBV5-4 combines with J gene TRBJ1-4; tentatively, D is TRBD1 (5 bases). The sequencing used peripheral blood, collected in a trial of Ad26.COV2.S vaccine versus placebo. The receptor was isolated from a person between 18 and 59 years old who received the Ad26.COV2.S COVID-19 vaccine or a placebo. Written as DNA, the CDR3 is TGTGCCAGCAGCTCCCAGCCGGGGCCACTGTTTTTT. Amino acids: CASSSQPGPLFF. The full variable domain, in which reference TRBV5-4 and TRBJ1-4 provide the parts outside the CDR3, is ETGVTQSPTHLIKTRGQQVTLRCSSQSGHNTVSWYQQALGQGPQFIFQYYREEENGRGNFPPRFSGLQFPNYSSELNVNALELDDSALYLCASSSQPGPLFFGSGTQLSVL.